The T cell receptor (beta chain) described here comes from a study of cytomegalovirus exposure and HLA in healthy donors (dated by TCRdb to 2016 to 2017). Describing the broader study: An earlier analysis of roughly 570 of the donors reported 276 Gb of sequence data and 117 million unique TCR beta sequences obtained from around 190 million T cells. In addition to the first cohort of 666 subjects, a separate validation cohort of 130 or so different subjects was used. Of the 350 to 450 genotyped donors, 65% to 90% were placed in the genetic ancestry cluster associated with self-reported Caucasian donors. Roughly 300 gigabases of sequencing data and tens of millions of unique TCR sequences were included in an early release covering several hundred HLA-typed donors. Every discovery cohort repertoire had been produced on one sequencing platform. The study aimed to test whether cataloging public T cell receptors could reveal signatures of past pathogen exposure. Both class I and class II loci were covered by HLA typing, at four-digit resolution. Rather than using new phenotypic data, the later analysis identified candidate immune exposures from TCR beta sequences and from how often those sequences occurred across donors. To decide whether each TCR beta V gene segment behaved as functional or pseudogenic, an earlier analysis of some 600 of the donors relied on high-throughput TCR beta sequencing. Among over 350 genotyped donors of the cohort, an average of 235,054 unique TCR beta nucleotide sequences were sequenced per donor, roughly a sixth of them non-productive. Genome-wide SNP genotypes for about three fifths of the 666 donors were used in a later genetic analysis, which treated that subset as a discovery cohort. Donor age, sex, ethnicity and CMV serostatus were compiled together with the repertoire data. The T cell repertoires of 670 or so subjects were profiled by immunosequencing and related to cytomegalovirus serostatus. Four to six DR-DQ haplotypes were handled as single units for association and clustering, since linkage in the cohort was strong. To predict cytomegalovirus infection status, the study brought together high-throughput TCR immunosequencing, statistical association of individual TCRs with disease status, and machine learning. The number of typed donors differed by locus: about 620-640 for A, B, C, DRB1 and DQB1; 522 for DQA1; approximately 600 for DPA1; and 450 to 480 for DPB1. In a later analysis, previously published TCR beta repertoires from 666 donors were re-analyzed and high-resolution HLA genotyping was added so that TCR occurrence patterns could be studied. Overall study outcomes, separate from this receptor: A further reported finding was that TCR beta sequences accurately predicted the HLA-A and HLA-B alleles for most subjects in the first cohort. The cohort was sequenced for TCR beta chains only, and without alpha or paired-chain data the features that could be detected were limited. At a false discovery rate of 0.05, a later analysis linked about 17,000 TCR beta sequences to specific HLA alleles. Linkage disequilibrium might explain the correlated functional status among segregating V segments, but an unknown experimental factor could not be excluded. Presence/absence analyses assumed roughly uniform sequencing depth across donors, an assumption that may not hold. In a later genetic analysis, fewer N-insertions in productive TCRs were reported among donors in an Asian-associated ancestry cluster than the roughly 700-donor mean. In an earlier analysis of more than 500 of the donors, most TCR beta V segments appeared in productive rearrangements about 87% or about 30% of the time, broadly matching IMGT annotations. When HLA alleles, especially DR and DQ, strongly co-occurred, attributing TCR associations to individual alleles was difficult. In the study, around 160 TCR beta chains were listed as associated with cytomegalovirus. A later analysis found that HLA-associated TCR beta chains were more clonally expanded and had lower generation probabilities than equally common non-associated chains. A later analysis found that most CMV-associated TCR beta chains appeared HLA-restricted, with HLA associations seemingly driven largely by CMV exposure. Across donors, most TCR sequences were observed very rarely, whereas some public TCRs were present in many individuals. CMV serostatus was the only immune exposure information available for the cohort. A few of the identified cytomegalovirus-associated TCR beta chains were confirmed in vitro to be specific for cytomegalovirus antigens. A later genetic analysis associated a missense DCLRE1C variant with V-gene and J-gene trimming of TCR beta chains, and an independent cohort replicated the association. A later analysis reported that several top co-occurrence clusters appeared linked to parvovirus B19, influenza, CMV and Epstein-Barr virus. Because counts were too low, roughly 18 rarely observed V segments, including chromosome 9 orphons, were left out of the earlier analysis of 587 of the donors. A later analysis found that TCR association rates varied across HLA loci, with DRB1 alleles showing the most associated TCRs and HLA-C alleles the fewest. In both the original and validation cohorts, the classifier was reported to diagnose cytomegalovirus status with high specificity and sensitivity. Because some donors lacked HLA typing at each locus, the association tests relied only on the typed subset. According to the authors, the approach could potentially be generalized to other disease states and immunological phenotypes. A cluster of highly shared sequence variants was judged likely to represent a technical artifact of the sequencing pipeline.

The cohort consisted of 666 healthy bone marrow donors. Cohort members were all nominally healthy when sampled, although unrecorded immune exposures were likely present. The donor tested CMV seronegative and was one of the 352 seronegative cohort members. Each donor provided a peripheral blood sample, and peripheral blood mononuclear cells were used for TCR beta sequencing. The Qiagen DNeasy Blood Extraction Kit was used to extract genomic DNA from the blood cell samples. As to this clone: This receptor's antigen is unknown. No much larger clone exists at a distance of one base, and base qualities are not known.

The library was generated by the immunoSEQ multiplex PCR assay. For the multiplex PCR, a mixture combining 60 forward primers for TCR Vbeta segments and 13 reverse primers for TCR Jbeta segments was used. The CDR3 region of rearranged TCR beta genes was amplified from genomic DNA with a multiplex PCR assay. The amplified TCR beta libraries were sequenced on the Illumina HiSeq System as 87-base-pair reads. Turning to the authors' computational methods: A later analysis tallied 70 million to 100 million unique TCR beta chains across the 700 or so repertoires, and some 10 million of those chains were shared by two or more donors. Raw reads were error-corrected and collapsed into unique sequences by a nearest-neighbor algorithm in which closely related sequences were merged to remove PCR and sequencing errors. CDR3 sequences were aligned to IMGT reference sequences to assign V, D and J gene segments. For a sequence to be retained, a match of at least six nucleotides was required to both a V gene segment and a J gene segment. A rearrangement was called productive if the CDR3 had no stop codons and remained in frame with V and J, and every other rearrangement was called non-productive. CDR3 was defined by IMGT convention, running from the second conserved V-encoded cysteine to the conserved J-encoded phenylalanine. In an earlier analysis of 587 of the donors, sequences lacking an unambiguous match to a single V gene segment were excluded. An earlier analysis of several hundred of the donors called V segments functional above 56.7% productive rearrangements and segregating when the between-donor standard deviation exceeded 5%. To diagnose cytomegalovirus status from the catalog of TCR beta chain sequences, a statistical classification framework was built. A later analysis assigned V and J genes by comparing TCR nucleotide sequences with IMGT/GENE-DB human TR gene sequences. A later analysis assigned CDR3 sequences and most-parsimonious VDJ recombination scenarios with the TCRdist pipeline. In a later analysis, each TCR beta chain was defined by its CDR3 amino acid sequence together with its V-gene family, and reads without a unique V-gene family were excluded. A later analysis removed over 500 highly shared, low-generation-probability nucleotide sequences to deal with suspected cross-contamination and a sequencing artifact. In a later analysis, a clonal expansion index was calculated for each public chain from normalized within-repertoire ranks of inferred template counts. In a later analysis, generation probabilities were computed using a VDJ recombination model fitted to out-of-frame rearrangements, and the results were checked against IGoR. A later analysis scored TCR-TCR, TCR-HLA and TCR-CMV co-occurrence with hypergeometric tests, applying a repertoire-size bias correction to TCR pairs. To estimate false discovery rates, a later analysis permuted the HLA or CMV assignments 20 times. A later analysis grouped co-occurring TCRs with DBSCAN, adding TCRdist sequence similarity when clustering within HLA-allele-positive subsets. Repertoires with fewer than 30,000 or more than 120,000 public chains, plus five repertoires with anomalous nucleotide sharing, were excluded from co-occurrence clustering. Held by TCRdb, this immuneACCESS table contains in-frame sequences only and omits some clones. Under half of the omission traces to an unresolved V gene where checked; the cause of the rest is unknown. The DNA gave D and trimming, while V, J and clone size come from that table. In all, the sample holds around 130,000 clones, and around 80% of those were seen once. 1.8% of the sample goes to the ten largest clones.

Sequencing input: PBMCs. The TCR was taken from a woman aged 45-60 years in good health and CMV-seronegative.

The DNA is TGTGCCAGCAACCTTCCGGGAGCCGGGGAGACCCAGTACTTC. It codes for CASNLPGAGETQYF. This chain is built from TRBV2 and TRBJ2-5; the best D guess is TRBD2, with 6 bases matching. From the germline V gene, CDR1 is SNHLY and CDR2 is FYNNEI. At the junction V is shortened by 7 bases and J by 5 bases, with 17 bases in between. The CDR3 starts with the cysteine, ends with the phenylalanine, and has 14 residues. Here the CDR3 DNA is all that survives: 42 bases in frame from base 1.